A selection of T cell receptor beta chains follows, all from one sample in a study of cytomegalovirus exposure and HLA in healthy donors. Only in-frame clones appear in the TCRdb table, and some are missing; sequencing was by immunoSEQ multiplex PCR. The repertoire consists of about 93,000 clones, with about 80% occurring once and the leading ten covering 0.57%. Sequenced: PBMCs. The receptors derive from a man aged 30 to 39 in good health and CMV-seronegative. The CDR3 runs from the conserved cysteine through the conserved F or W. Fields, in order: D gene, J gene, clone size, V gene, CDR3 DNA, CDR3 protein. The D gene is left open where the match is weak. Size values are once, few and many counts, or a class for expanded clones, and some rows have none.

- TRBJ1-1 - TRBV25-1 TGTGCCAGCAGTGAATGGGGGGTTATGAACACTGAAGCTTTCTTT CASSEWGVMNTEAFF
- TRBJ2-1 - TRBV13 TGTGCCAGCAGCTGGGGTTGGGGCGAAGACAACAATGAGCAGTTCTTC CASSWGWGEDNNEQFF
- TRBJ2-1 - TRBV5-1 TGCGCCAGCAGCAGAGAGGGTAGTTCGGTGGATGAGCAGTTCTTC CASSREGSSVDEQFF
- TRBJ2-3 - TRBV9 TGTGCCAGCAGCGTAGGGGGGGGCCGGACGCAGTATTTT CASSVGGGRTQYF
TRBD1 TRBJ1-1 - TRBV5-1 TGCGCCAGCAGCTGGACAGGGTTACACGAAGCTTTCTTT CASSWTGLHEAFF
- TRBJ1-2 - TRBV4-2 TGTGCCAGCAGCCAAGGGGCAGGGGCCAATAACTATGGCTACACCTTC CASSQGAGANNYGYTF
TRBD2 TRBJ2-1 - TRBV7-2 TGTGCCAGCAGCTTAGCGGGCGGGGGGGCCGTAGGAAATGAGCAGTTCTTC CASSLAGGGAVGNEQFF
- TRBJ2-1 - TRBV5-1 TGCGCCAGCAGCCCGGCGGGCGGGGAATCTAACAATGAGCAGTTCTTC CASSPAGGESNNEQFF
- TRBJ1-5 - TRBV11-2 TGTGCCAGCAGCTCGACGGGAGGTAGCAATCAGCCCCAGCATTTT CASSSTGGSNQPQHF
- TRBJ1-1 few TRBV6-4 TGTGCCAGCAGTGTAGGGGGGAACACTGAAGCTTTCTTT CASSVGGNTEAFF
TRBD2 TRBJ2-1 - TRBV13 TGTGCCAGCAGCTCACGACTAGCGGGGGGAGACAATGAGCAGTTCTTC CASSSRLAGGDNEQFF
- TRBJ1-1 - TRBV29-1 TGCAGCGTTGGGCCGGGAGGGAACACTGAAGCTTTCTTT CSVGPGGNTEAFF
- TRBJ1-2 - TRBV5-1 TGCGCCAGCAGCCAGGAGGGATCCTATGGCTACACCTTC CASSQEGSYGYTF
TRBD1 TRBJ2-7 - TRBV5-6 TGTGCCAGCAGCTTGCGGGCTGGACAGGGACAACCCAGCGAGCAGTACTTC CASSLRAGQGQPSEQYF
TRBD2 TRBJ2-1 - TRBV29-1 TGCACCGCACCCAGGACTAGCGGTATCACCTACAATGAGCAGTTCTTC CTAPRTSGITYNEQFF
- TRBJ2-1 - TRBV5-1 TGCGCCAGCAGCTCTGAGACAGGAGACTCCTACAATGAGCAGTTCTTC CASSSETGDSYNEQFF
TRBD1 TRBJ2-7 - TRBV5-6 TGTGCCAGCAGCTTACAGGGGGCGTTAAGCTACGAGCAGTACTTC CASSLQGALSYEQYF